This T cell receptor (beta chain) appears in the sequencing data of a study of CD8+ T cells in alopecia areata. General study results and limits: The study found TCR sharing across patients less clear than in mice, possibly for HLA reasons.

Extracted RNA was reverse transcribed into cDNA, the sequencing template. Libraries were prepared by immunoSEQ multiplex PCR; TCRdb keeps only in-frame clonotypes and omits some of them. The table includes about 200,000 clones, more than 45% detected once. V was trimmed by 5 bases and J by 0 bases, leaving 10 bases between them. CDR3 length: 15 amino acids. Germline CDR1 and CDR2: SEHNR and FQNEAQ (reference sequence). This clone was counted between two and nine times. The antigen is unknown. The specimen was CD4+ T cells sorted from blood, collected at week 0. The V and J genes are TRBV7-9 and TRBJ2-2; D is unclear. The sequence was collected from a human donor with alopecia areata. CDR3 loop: CASSLQVTNTGELFF. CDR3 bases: TGTGCCAGCAGCCTTCAGGTCACGAACACCGGGGAGCTGTTTTTT.